This T cell receptor (beta chain) emerged from a study of vaccination and CD4 T cells after COVID-19. Whole-study results and caveats: There was no significant change from approximately 23 to 38 median reactive clonotypes.

With the Oncomine TCR Beta short-read assay, DNA from cultured CD4+ T cells was sequenced. One entry per CDR3 protein results from TCRdb running MiXCR on the PCR reads. The table shows about 20,000 distinct CDR3 sequences, with around 60% occurring only once. Stated treatment: roughly 11-day PBMC culture with coronavirus spike peptide pools or control peptides (ViraFEST assay). Replacement of half the medium with fresh IL-2 medium took place on days 3 and 7. In this sample, this clonotype turned up once. The antigen is unknown. The junction had 5 bases not matched to a gene; V was cut back by 3 bases and J by 3 bases. Germline loops: CDR1 MDHEN, CDR2 SYDVKM. The CDR3 sequence is 15 residues long.

J is TRBJ1-1 and V is TRBV28; 9 nucleotides agree with TRBD1. This TCR was sampled from a human donor who had recovered from COVID-19. Input material: CD4+ T cells from blood, cultured in vitro. Here the CDR3 DNA reads TGTGCCAGCAGTTTGTTCCGGGACAGGGACACTGAAGCTTTCTTT. Amino acids: CASSLFRDRDTEAFF. Combining the CDR3 with reference TRBV28 and TRBJ1-1 gives the whole variable domain DVKVTQSSRYLVKRTGEKVFLECVQDMDHENMFWYRQDPGLGLRLIYFSYDVKMKEKGDIPEGYSVSREKKERFSLILESASTNQTSMYLCASSLFRDRDTEAFFGQGTRLTVV.